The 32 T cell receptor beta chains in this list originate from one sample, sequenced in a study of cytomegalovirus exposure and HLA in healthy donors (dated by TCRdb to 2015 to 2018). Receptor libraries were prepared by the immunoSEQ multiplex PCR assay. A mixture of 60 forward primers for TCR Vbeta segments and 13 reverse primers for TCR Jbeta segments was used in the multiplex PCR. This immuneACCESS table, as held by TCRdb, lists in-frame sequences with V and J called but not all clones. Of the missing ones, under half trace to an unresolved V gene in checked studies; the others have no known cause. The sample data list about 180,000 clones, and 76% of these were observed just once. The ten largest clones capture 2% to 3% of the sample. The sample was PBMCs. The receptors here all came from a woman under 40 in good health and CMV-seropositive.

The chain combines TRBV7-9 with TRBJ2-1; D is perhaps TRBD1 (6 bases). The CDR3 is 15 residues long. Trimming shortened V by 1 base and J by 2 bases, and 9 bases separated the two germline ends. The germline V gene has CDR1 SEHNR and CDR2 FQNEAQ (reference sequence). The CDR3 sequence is CASSLVGATYNEQFF. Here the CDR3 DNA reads TGTGCCAGCAGCTTAGTGGGGGCAACCTACAATGAGCAGTTCTTC.

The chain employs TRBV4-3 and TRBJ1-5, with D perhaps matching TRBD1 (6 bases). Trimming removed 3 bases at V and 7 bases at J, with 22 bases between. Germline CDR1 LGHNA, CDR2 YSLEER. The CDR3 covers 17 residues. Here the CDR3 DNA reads TGCGCCAGCAGCCAGGATCACCTACAGGGAGTGGGGCAGCCCCAGCATTTT. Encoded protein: CASSQDHLQGVGQPQHF.

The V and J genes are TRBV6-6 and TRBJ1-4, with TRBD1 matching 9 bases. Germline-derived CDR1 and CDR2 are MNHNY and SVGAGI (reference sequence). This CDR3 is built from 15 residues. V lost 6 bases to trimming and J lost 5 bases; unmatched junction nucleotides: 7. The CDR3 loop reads CASRPGQGQNEKLFF. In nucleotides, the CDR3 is TGTGCCAGCAGACCGGGACAGGGACAAAATGAAAAACTGTTTTTT.

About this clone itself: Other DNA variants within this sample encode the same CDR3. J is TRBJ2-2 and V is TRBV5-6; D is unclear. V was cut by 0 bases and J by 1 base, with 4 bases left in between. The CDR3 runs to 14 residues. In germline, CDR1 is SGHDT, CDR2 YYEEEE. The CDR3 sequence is CASSLGQNTGELFF. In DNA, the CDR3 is TGTGCCAGCAGCTTGGGGCAGAACACCGGGGAGCTGTTTTTT.

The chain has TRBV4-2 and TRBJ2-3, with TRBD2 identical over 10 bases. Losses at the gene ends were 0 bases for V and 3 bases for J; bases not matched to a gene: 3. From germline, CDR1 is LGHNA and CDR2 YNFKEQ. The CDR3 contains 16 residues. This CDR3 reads CASSQDERGGTDTQYF. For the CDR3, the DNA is TGTGCCAGCAGCCAAGATGAGCGGGGGGGGACAGATACGCAGTATTTT.

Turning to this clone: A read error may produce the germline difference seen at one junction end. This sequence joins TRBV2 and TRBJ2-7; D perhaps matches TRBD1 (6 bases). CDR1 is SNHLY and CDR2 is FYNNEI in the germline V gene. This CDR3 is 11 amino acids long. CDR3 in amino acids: CASSPQGVPHF. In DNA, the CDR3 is TGTGCCAGCAGTCCACAGGGCGTCCCCCACTTC.

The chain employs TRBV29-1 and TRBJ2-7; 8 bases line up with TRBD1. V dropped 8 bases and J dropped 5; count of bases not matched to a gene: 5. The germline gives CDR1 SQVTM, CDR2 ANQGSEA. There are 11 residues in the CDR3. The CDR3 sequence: CSPDRAHEQYF. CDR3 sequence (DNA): TGCAGCCCGGACAGGGCCCACGAGCAGTACTTC.

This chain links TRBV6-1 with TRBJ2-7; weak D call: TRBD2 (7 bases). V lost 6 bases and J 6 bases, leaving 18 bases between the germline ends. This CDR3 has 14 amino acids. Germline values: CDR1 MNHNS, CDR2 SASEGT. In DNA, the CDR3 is TGTGCCAGCAGCCCCGCGGGGGCTGTAGCCGAGCAGTACTTC. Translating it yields CASSPAGAVAEQYF.

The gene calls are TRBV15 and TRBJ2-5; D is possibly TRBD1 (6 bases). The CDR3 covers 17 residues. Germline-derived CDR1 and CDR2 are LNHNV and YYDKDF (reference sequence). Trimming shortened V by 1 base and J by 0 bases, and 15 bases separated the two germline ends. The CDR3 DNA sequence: TGTGCCACCAGCAGAGGAGGGGGTCGAGGGTACCAAGAGACCCAGTACTTC. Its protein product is CATSRGGGRGYQETQYF.

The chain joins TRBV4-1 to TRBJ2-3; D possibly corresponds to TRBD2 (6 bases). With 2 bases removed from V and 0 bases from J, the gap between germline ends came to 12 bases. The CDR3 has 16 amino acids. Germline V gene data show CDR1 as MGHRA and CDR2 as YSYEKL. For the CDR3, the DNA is TGCGCCAGCAGCCAAAACGGGGGAGTTAGCACAGATACGCAGTATTTT. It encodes CASSQNGGVSTDTQYF.

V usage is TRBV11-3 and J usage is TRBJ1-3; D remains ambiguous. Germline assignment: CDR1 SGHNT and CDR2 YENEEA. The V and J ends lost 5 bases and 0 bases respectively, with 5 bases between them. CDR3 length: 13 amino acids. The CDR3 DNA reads TGTGCCAGCAGCCTGAGCTCTGGAAACACCATATATTTT. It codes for CASSLSSGNTIYF. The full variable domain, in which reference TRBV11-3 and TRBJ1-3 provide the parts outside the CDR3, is EAGVVQSPRYKIIEKKQPVAFWCNPISGHNTLYWYLQNLGQGPELLIRYENEEAVDDSQLPKDRFSAERLKGVDSTLKIQPAELGDSAVYLCASSLSSGNTIYFGEGSWLTVV.

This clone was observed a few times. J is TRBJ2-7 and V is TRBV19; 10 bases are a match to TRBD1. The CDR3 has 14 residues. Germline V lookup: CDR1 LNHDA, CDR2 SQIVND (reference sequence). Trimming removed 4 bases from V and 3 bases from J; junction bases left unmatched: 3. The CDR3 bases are TGTGCCAGTAGTACCGGGACAGGGGTCTACGAGCAGTACTTC. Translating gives CASSTGTGVYEQYF.

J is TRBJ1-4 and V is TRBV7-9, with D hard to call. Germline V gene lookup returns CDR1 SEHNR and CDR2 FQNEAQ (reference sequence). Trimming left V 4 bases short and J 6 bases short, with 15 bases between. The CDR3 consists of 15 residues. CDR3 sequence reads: CASSSFRWSYEKLFF. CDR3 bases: TGTGCCAGCAGCTCGTTTCGTTGGAGTTATGAAAAACTGTTTTTT.

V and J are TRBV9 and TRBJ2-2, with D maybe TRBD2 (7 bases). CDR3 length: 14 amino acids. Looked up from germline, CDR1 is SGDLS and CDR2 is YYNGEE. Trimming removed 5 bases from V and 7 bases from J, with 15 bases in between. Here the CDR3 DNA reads TGTGCCAGCAGTGAGGGAGGGGGTGTCGGGGAGCTGTTTTTT. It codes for CASSEGGGVGELFF.

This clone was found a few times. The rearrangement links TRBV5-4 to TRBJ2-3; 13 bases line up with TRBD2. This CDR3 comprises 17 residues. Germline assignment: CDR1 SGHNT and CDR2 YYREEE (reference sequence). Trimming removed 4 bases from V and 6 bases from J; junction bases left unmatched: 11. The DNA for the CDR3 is TGTGCCAGCAGCCCTGAATTCAGGACTAGCGGGGGCGATACGCAGTATTTT. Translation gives CASSPEFRTSGGDTQYF.

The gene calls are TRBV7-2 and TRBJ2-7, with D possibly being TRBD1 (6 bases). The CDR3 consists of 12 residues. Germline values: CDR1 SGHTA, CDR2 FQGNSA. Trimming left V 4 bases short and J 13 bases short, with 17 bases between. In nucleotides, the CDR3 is TGTGCCAGCAGCTCCTACTCCGGGACACCATACTTC. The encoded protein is CASSSYSGTPYF.

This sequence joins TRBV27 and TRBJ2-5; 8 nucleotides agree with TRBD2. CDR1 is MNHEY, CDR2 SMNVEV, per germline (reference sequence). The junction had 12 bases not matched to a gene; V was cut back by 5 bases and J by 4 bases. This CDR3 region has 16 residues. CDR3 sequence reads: CASSPPAGALGETQYF. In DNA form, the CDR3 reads TGTGCCAGCAGTCCCCCAGCGGGGGCCCTAGGAGAGACCCAGTACTTC.

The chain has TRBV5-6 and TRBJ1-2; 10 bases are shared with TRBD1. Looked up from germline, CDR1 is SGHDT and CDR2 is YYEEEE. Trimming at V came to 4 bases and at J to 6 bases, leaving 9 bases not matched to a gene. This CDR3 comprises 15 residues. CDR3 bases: TGTGCCAGCAGCCATCTGGGGACAGGGGACCATGGCTACACCTTC. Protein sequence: CASSHLGTGDHGYTF.

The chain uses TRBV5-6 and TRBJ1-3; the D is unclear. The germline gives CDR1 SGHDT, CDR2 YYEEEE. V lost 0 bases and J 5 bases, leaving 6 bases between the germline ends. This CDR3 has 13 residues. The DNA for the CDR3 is TGTGCCAGCAGCTTGGACATTCGAAACACCATATATTTT. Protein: CASSLDIRNTIYF.

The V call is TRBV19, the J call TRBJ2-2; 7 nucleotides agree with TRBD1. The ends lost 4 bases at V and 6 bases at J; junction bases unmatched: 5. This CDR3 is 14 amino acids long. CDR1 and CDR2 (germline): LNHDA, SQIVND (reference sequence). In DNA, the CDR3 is TGTGCCAGTAGTAAAGGGGGCCGGGCCGGGGAGCTGTTTTTT. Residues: CASSKGGRAGELFF. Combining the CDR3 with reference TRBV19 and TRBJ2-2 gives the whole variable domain DGGITQSPKYLFRKEGQNVTLSCEQNLNHDAMYWYRQDPGQGLRLIYYSQIVNDFQKGDIAEGYSVSREKKESFPLTVTSAQKNPTAFYLCASSKGGRAGELFFGEGSRLTVL.

CDR3 DNA sequence: TGCGCCAGCAGCCAAGGACAGGTCCTTAACTATGGCTACACCTTC. This encodes CASSQGQVLNYGYTF. This rearrangement joins TRBV4-3 to TRBJ1-2; possible D gene TRBD1, 6 bases. CDR3 length: 15 residues. The ends were cut back, 1 base at V and 1 base at J, with 10 bases in the middle. CDR1 LGHNA and CDR2 YSLEER come from the germline V gene.

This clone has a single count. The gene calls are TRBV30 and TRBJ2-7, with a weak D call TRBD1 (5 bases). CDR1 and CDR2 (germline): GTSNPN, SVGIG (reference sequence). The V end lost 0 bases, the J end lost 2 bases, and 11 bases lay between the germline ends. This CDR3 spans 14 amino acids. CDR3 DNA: TGTGCCTGGAGTGTACTCGGCAGGGCCTACGAGCAGTACTTC. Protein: CAWSVLGRAYEQYF.

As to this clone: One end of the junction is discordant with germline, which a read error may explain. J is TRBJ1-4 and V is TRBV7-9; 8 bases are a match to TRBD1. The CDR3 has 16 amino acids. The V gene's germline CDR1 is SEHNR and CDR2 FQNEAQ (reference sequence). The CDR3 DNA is TGTTCCAGCAGCTTAGGGGGCGGGACAGGCAATGAAAAACTGTTTTTT. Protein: CSSSLGGGTGNEKLFF.

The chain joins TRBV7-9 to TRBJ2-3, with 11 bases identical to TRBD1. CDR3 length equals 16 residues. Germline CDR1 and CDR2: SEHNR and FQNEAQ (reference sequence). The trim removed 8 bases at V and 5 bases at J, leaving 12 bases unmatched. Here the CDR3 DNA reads TGTGCCAGCGGGGAGCTTTGGGACAGGGGGGAAGATACGCAGTATTTT. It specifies CASGELWDRGEDTQYF.

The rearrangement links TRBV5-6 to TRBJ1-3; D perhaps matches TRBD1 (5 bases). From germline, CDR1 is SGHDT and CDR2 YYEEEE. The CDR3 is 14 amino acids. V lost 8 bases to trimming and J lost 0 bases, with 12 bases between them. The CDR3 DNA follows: TGTGCCAGTCAGACAGCCGCCTCTGGAAACACCATATATTTT. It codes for CASQTAASGNTIYF.

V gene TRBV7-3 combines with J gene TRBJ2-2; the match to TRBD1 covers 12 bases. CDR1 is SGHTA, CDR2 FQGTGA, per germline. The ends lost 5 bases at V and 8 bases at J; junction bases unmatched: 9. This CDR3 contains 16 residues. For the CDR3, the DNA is TGTGCCAGCAGCCCCCAGGGACAGGGGGCCGAGGGGGAGCTGTTTTTT. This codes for CASSPQGQGAEGELFF.

As DNA, the CDR3 is TGTGCCACCTGGGACAGGCTGGAGACCCAGTACTTC. Its translation: CATWDRLETQYF. The genes are TRBV28 and TRBJ2-5, with 8 bases fitting TRBD1. The germline V gene encodes CDR1 MDHEN and CDR2 SYDVKM. V dropped 10 bases and J dropped 5; count of bases not matched to a gene: 6. CDR3 size: 12 residues.

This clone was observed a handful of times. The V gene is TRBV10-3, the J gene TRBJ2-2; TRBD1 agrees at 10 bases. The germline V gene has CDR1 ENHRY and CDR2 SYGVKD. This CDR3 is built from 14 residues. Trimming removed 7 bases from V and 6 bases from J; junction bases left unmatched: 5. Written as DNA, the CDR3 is TGTGCCATCACCGGGACAGGGGACTCCGGGGAGCTGTTTTTT. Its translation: CAITGTGDSGELFF.

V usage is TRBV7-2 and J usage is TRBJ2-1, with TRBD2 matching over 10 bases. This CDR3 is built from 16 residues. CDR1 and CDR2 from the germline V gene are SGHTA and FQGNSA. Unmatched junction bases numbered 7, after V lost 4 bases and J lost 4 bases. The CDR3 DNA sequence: TGTGCCAGCAGCTCATTAGCGGGGGGAAGATACAATGAGCAGTTCTTC. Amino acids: CASSSLAGGRYNEQFF.

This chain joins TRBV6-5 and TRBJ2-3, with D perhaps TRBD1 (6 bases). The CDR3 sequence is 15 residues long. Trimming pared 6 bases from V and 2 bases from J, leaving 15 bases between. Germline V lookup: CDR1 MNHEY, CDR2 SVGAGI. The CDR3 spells CASSLRGRSTDTQYF. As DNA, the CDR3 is TGTGCCAGCAGCCTCAGGGGACGGTCCACAGATACGCAGTATTTT.

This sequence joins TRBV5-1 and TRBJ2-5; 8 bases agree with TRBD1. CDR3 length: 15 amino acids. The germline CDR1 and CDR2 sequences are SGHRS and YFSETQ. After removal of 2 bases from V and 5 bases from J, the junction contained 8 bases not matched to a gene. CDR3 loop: CASSFYGTGGETQYF. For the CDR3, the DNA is TGCGCCAGCAGCTTCTACGGGACAGGAGGGGAGACCCAGTACTTC.

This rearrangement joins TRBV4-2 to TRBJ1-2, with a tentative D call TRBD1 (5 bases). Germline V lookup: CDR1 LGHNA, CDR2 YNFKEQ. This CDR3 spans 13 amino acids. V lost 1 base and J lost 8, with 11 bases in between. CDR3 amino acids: CASSQGRDGGYTF. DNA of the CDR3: TGTGCCAGCAGCCAAGGGCGGGACGGAGGCTACACCTTC.